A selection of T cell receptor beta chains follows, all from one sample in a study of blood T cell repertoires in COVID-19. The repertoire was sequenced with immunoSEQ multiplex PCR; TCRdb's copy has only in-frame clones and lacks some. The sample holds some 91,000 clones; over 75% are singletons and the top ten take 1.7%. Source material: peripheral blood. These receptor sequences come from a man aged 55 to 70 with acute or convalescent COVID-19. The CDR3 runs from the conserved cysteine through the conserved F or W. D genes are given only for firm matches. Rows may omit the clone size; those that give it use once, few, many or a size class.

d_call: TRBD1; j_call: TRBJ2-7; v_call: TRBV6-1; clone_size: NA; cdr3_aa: CASSDPGQGGRRKHF; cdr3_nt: TGTGCCAGCAGTGACCCGGGACAGGGGGGAAGACGAAAGCACTTC
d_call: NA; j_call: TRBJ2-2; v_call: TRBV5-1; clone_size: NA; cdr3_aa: CASSLVYGVAGELFF; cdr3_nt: TGCGCCAGCAGCTTGGTATACGGGGTGGCCGGGGAGCTGTTTTTT
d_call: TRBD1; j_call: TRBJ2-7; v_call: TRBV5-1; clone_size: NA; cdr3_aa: CASSLAGQGPYEQYF; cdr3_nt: TGCGCCAGCAGCTTGGCGGGACAGGGTCCCTACGAGCAGTACTTC
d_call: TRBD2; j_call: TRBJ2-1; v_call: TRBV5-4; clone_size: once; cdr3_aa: CASSSPGGLGSHEQFF; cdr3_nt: TGTGCCAGCAGCTCGCCGGGGGGGCTTGGTAGCCATGAGCAGTTCTTC
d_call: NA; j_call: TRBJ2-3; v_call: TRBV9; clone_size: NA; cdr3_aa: CASSSNTDTQYF; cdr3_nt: TGTGCCAGCAGCTCCAACACAGATACGCAGTATTTT
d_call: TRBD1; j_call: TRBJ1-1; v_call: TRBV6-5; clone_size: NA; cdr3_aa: CASRQGAEAFF; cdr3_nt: TGTGCCAGCAGGCAGGGGGCTGAAGCTTTCTTT
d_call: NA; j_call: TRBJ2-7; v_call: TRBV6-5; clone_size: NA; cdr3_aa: CASSTRTVYNEQYF; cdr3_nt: TGTGCCAGCAGTACGCGGACAGTTTATAACGAGCAGTACTTC
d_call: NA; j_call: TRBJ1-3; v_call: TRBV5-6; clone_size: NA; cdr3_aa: CASSLQGGSGNTIYF; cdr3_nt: TGTGCCAGCAGCTTGCAGGGTGGGTCTGGAAACACCATATATTTT
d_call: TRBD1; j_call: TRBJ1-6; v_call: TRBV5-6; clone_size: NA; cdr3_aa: CASSLGGTENSPLHF; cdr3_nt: TGTGCCAGCAGCTTGGGGGGGACAGAAAATTCACCCCTCCACTTT
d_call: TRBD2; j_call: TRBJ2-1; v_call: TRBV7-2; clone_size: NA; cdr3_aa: CASSLERGNNEQFF; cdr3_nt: TGTGCCAGCAGCTTAGAGCGGGGGAATAATGAGCAGTTCTTC
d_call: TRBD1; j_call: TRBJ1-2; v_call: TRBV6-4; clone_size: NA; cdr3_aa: CASSDSSKGAYGYTF; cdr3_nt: TGTGCCAGCAGTGACTCGAGCAAGGGGGCCTATGGCTACACCTTC
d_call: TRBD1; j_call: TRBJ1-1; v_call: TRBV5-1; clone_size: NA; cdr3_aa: CASSARQGPNTEAFF; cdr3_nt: TGCGCCAGCAGCGCCCGACAGGGCCCCAACACTGAAGCTTTCTTT
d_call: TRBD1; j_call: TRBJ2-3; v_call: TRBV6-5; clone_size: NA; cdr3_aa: CASSLRDRGRDTQYF; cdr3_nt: TGTGCCAGCAGTTTGAGAGACAGGGGAAGAGATACGCAGTATTTT
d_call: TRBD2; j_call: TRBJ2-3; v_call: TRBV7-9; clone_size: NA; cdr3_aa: CASSFGSGGTDTQYF; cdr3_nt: TGTGCCAGCAGCTTTGGTAGCGGGGGCACAGATACGCAGTATTTT